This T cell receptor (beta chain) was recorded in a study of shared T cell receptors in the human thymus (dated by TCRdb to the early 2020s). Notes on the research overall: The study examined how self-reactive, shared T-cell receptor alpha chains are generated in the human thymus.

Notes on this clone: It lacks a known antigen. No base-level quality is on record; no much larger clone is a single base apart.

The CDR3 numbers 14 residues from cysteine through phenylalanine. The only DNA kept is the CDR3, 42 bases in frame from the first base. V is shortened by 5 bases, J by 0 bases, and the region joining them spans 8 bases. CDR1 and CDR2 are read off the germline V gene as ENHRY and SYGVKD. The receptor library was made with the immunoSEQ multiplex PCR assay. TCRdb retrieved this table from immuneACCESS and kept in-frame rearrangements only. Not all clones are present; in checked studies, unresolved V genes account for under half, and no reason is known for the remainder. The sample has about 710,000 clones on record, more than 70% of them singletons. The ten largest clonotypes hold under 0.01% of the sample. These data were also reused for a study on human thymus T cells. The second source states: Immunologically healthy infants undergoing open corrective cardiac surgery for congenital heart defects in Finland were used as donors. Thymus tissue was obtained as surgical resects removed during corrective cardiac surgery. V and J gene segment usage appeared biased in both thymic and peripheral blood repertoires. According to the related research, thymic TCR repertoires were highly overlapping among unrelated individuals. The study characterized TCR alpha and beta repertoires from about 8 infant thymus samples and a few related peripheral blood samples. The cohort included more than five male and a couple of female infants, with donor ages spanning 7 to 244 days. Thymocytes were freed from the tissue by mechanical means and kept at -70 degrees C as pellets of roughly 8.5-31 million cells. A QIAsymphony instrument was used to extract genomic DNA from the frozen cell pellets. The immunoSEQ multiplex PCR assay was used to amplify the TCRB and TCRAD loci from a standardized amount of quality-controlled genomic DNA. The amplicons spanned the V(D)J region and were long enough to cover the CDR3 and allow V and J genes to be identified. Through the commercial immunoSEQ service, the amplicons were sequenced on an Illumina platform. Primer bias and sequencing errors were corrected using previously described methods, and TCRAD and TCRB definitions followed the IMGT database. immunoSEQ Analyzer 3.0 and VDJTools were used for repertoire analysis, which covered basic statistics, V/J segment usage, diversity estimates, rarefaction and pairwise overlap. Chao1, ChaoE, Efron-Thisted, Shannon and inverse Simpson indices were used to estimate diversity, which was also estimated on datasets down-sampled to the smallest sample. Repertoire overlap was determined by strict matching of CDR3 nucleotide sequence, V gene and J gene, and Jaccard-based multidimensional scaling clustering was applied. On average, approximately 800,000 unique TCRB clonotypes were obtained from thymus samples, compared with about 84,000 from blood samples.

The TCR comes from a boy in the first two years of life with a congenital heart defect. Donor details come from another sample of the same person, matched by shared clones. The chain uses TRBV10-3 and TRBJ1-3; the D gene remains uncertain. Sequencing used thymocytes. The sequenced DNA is TGTGCCATCAGTTACAGAAACTCTGGAAACACCATATATTTT. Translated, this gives CAISYRNSGNTIYF.